Each of the 19 T cell receptor beta chains below was sequenced from the same sample in a study of T cell changes during pregnancy in multiple sclerosis. Sequenced by immunoSEQ multiplex PCR; TCRdb stores in-frame clones only, minus some. This table has under 40,000 clones, approximately 90% appearing once. The input for sequencing was CD8+ T cells from peripheral blood mononuclear cells, taken before pregnancy. The receptors derive from a female donor with multiple sclerosis, enrolled in a pregnancy study.

The chain recombines TRBV14 with TRBJ1-2, with D hard to call. Germline CDR1 is SGHDN and CDR2 is FVKESK. CDR3 length: 13 residues. The V and J ends lost 7 bases and 2 bases respectively, with 11 bases between them. CDR3 sequence: CASTKTLNYGYTF. CDR3 DNA sequence: TGTGCCAGCACGAAGACTCTCAACTATGGCTACACCTTC.

The chain uses TRBV9 and TRBJ2-7, with TRBD1 matching 12 bases. The junction had 5 bases not matched to a gene; V was cut back by 3 bases and J by 7 bases. This CDR3 has 14 amino acids. CDR1 is SGDLS, CDR2 YYNGEE, per germline. DNA of the CDR3: TGTGCCAGCAGCGCGGGACAGGGGGCACGGGAGCAGTACTTC. It specifies CASSAGQGAREQYF.

The chain recombines TRBV14 with TRBJ2-2; TRBD2 matches 9 bases. Trimming at V came to 4 bases and at J to 0 bases, leaving 6 bases not matched to a gene. This CDR3 region has 17 residues. Per germline, CDR1 SGHDN and CDR2 FVKESK. CDR3 sequence reads: CASSLRPSGANTGELFF. Written as DNA, the CDR3 is TGTGCCAGCAGCCTTCGTCCTAGCGGGGCGAACACCGGGGAGCTGTTTTTT.

This clone is a singleton in its sample. CDR3: CASSYYSTNTGELFF. DNA for the CDR3: TGTGCCAGCAGTTACTACAGCACGAACACCGGGGAGCTGTTTTTT. The chain combines TRBV6-5 with TRBJ2-2; D remains ambiguous. The CDR3 spans 15 residues. V was cut by 1 base and J by 0 bases, with 6 bases left in between. Germline loops: CDR1 MNHEY, CDR2 SVGAGI.

The chain employs TRBV28 and TRBJ2-7; TRBD1 might be the D (6 bases). The CDR3 consists of 13 residues. CDR1 and CDR2 from the germline V gene are MDHEN and SYDVKM. V lost 5 bases, J lost 3 bases, and 11 bases lay in between. CDR3 DNA: TGTGCCAGCAGTGTTGACAGGAGCTACGAGCAGTACTTC. Translated: CASSVDRSYEQYF.

This chain joins TRBV28 and TRBJ2-3, with TRBD2 as a possible D gene (5 bases). Trimming shortened V by 6 bases and J by 2 bases, and 24 bases separated the two germline ends. This CDR3 contains 18 residues. Germline V lookup: CDR1 MDHEN, CDR2 SYDVKM. In DNA form, the CDR3 reads TGTGCCAGCAGCCCCCCCTTTGGCCGGGAACGCGTCACAGATACGCAGTATTTT. Translating gives CASSPPFGRERVTDTQYF.

The chain combines TRBV28 with TRBJ2-7, with a weak D call TRBD2 (7 bases). Germline CDR1 is MDHEN and CDR2 is SYDVKM. V lost 1 base and J lost 0, with 13 bases in between. The CDR3 has 16 residues. Written as DNA, the CDR3 is TGTGCCAGCAGTTTATTGGCGGGGGCAAGCTCCTACGAGCAGTACTTC. It codes for CASSLLAGASSYEQYF.

V and J are TRBV11-2 and TRBJ1-4; 7 bases fit TRBD1. Germline CDR1 reads SGHAT; CDR2 reads FQNNGV. The CDR3 is 16 residues long. With V trimmed by 0 bases and J by 8 bases, 9 bases remained unmatched. CDR3 residues: CASSLDPQGDEEKLFF. CDR3 bases: TGTGCCAGCAGCTTAGACCCCCAGGGGGATGAGGAAAAACTGTTTTTT.

The chain combines TRBV10-3 with TRBJ2-1; 12 bases are a match to TRBD2. This CDR3 region has 17 residues. Germline V gene lookup returns CDR1 ENHRY and CDR2 SYGVKD. V was clipped by 7 bases and J by 1 base; unmatched bases: 8. CDR3 DNA sequence: TGTGCCATCACCGCTAGCGGGAGGGCCAAATCCTACAATGAGCAGTTCTTC. The encoded protein is CAITASGRAKSYNEQFF.

This chain uses TRBV7-9 with TRBJ1-4; 9 bases agree with TRBD1. The trim removed 4 bases at V and 7 bases at J, leaving 4 bases unmatched. Germline assignment: CDR1 SEHNR and CDR2 FQNEAQ (reference sequence). CDR3 length equals 14 residues. CDR3 in amino acids: CASSSGQGLEKLFF. In DNA, the CDR3 is TGTGCCAGCAGCTCGGGACAGGGACTTGAAAAACTGTTTTTT.

The chain recombines TRBV5-6 with TRBJ2-1, with D perhaps TRBD2 (6 bases). This CDR3 spans 16 amino acids. Germline V CDR1 and CDR2: SGHDT, YYEEEE. V was clipped by 0 bases and J by 4 bases, with 14 bases between them. The CDR3 loop reads CASSLEGGRAYNEQFF. The CDR3 nucleotides read TGTGCCAGCAGCTTGGAGGGAGGCCGCGCTTACAATGAGCAGTTCTTC.

The genes are TRBV27 and TRBJ1-5; 7 bases map to TRBD1. V gave up 5 bases and J gave up 5 bases; unmatched junction bases: 9. Per germline, CDR1 MNHEY and CDR2 SMNVEV (reference sequence). The CDR3 extends over 15 amino acids. CDR3 in DNA: TGTGCCAGCAGTGCCAACAGGGGATCTTATCAGCCCCAGCATTTT. This sequence encodes CASSANRGSYQPQHF.

The chain couples TRBV7-9 to TRBJ2-5, with 7 bases lining up with TRBD1. CDR3 length: 15 residues. Losses at the gene ends were 4 bases for V and 6 bases for J; bases not matched to a gene: 11. Per germline, CDR1 SEHNR and CDR2 FQNEAQ (reference sequence). CDR3 DNA: TGTGCCAGCAGCTCCAGAGGACAGGCAGTCCAGACCCAGTACTTC. Protein product: CASSSRGQAVQTQYF.

This clone was detected only a few times. The chain recombines TRBV30 with TRBJ1-1; 8 bases line up with TRBD1. J lost 3 bases, V lost 4 bases, and 7 bases had no gene match. From germline, CDR1 is GTSNPN and CDR2 SVGIG (reference sequence). This CDR3 comprises 14 residues. The CDR3, as DNA: TGTGCCTGGACCGACGGACAGGGTTACACTGAAGCTTTCTTT. The encoded protein is CAWTDGQGYTEAFF.

The rearrangement uses TRBV6-1 and TRBJ1-5; weak D call: TRBD1 (6 bases). CDR1 MNHNS and CDR2 SASEGT come from the germline V gene. Trimming stripped 0 bases from V and 0 bases from J, with 9 bases between. The CDR3 has 16 amino acids. The CDR3 protein is CASSEARGHSNQPQHF. The DNA of the CDR3 is TGTGCCAGCAGTGAAGCGCGGGGGCATAGCAATCAGCCCCAGCATTTT.

The chain has TRBV13 and TRBJ2-5; TRBD2 matches at 8 bases. The CDR3 has 17 amino acids. The V gene's germline CDR1 is PRHDT and CDR2 FYEKMQ (reference sequence). The ends lost 4 bases at V and 5 bases at J; junction bases unmatched: 15. CDR3 region: CASSSLSRGGGSETQYF. The CDR3 nucleotides are TGTGCCAGCAGCTCCCTATCCCGCGGCGGGGGGAGTGAGACCCAGTACTTC.

This clone was picked up one time. The rearrangement uses TRBV5-1 and TRBJ1-1, with TRBD1 matching over 7 bases. Germline V gives CDR1 SGHRS, CDR2 YFSETQ. The V and J ends lost 1 base and 2 bases, in that order; junction bases with no gene match: 2. The CDR3 runs to 14 residues. The DNA for the CDR3 is TGCGCCAGCAGCTTGAGGGGGCAAAACACTGAAGCTTTCTTT. Protein sequence: CASSLRGQNTEAFF.

V is TRBV27 and J is TRBJ1-5, with D possibly being TRBD1 (6 bases). CDR3 length: 14 residues. V was shortened by 0 bases and J by 7 bases, with 10 bases between the two germline ends. Germline V lookup: CDR1 MNHEY, CDR2 SMNVEV (reference sequence). CDR3 nucleotides: TGTGCCAGCAGTTTATCGTCTAGGGGGCAGCCCCAGCATTTT. It codes for CASSLSSRGQPQHF.

The count of this clone is one. The chain couples TRBV27 to TRBJ1-4; D remains unclear. This CDR3 comprises 12 residues. With 6 bases removed from V and 8 bases from J, the gap between germline ends came to 10 bases. CDR1 is MNHEY and CDR2 is SMNVEV in the germline V gene (reference sequence). Written as DNA, the CDR3 is TGTGCCAGCAGCTTAAGACTCGAAAAACTGTTTTTT. This translates into CASSLRLEKLFF. The full variable domain, completed using reference TRBV27 and TRBJ1-4, is EAQVTQNPRYLITVTGKKLTVTCSQNMNHEYMSWYRQDPGLGLRQIYYSMNVEVTDKGDVPEGYKVSRKEKRNFPLILESPSPNQTSLYFCASSLRLEKLFFGSGTQLSVL.